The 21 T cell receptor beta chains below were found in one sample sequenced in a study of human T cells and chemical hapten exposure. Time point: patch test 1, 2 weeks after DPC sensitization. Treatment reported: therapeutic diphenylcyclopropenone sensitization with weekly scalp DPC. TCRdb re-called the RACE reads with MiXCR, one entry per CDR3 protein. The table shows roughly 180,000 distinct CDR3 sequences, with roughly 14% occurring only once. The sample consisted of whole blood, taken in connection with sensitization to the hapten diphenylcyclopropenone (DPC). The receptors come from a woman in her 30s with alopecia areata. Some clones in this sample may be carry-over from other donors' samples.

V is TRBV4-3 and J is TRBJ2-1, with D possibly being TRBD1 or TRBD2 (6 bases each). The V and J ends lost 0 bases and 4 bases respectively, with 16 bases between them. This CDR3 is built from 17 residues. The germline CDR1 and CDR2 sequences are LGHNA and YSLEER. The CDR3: CASSQDLWGADYNEQFF. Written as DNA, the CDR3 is TGCGCCAGCAGCCAAGATCTATGGGGGGCCGATTACAATGAGCAGTTCTTC.

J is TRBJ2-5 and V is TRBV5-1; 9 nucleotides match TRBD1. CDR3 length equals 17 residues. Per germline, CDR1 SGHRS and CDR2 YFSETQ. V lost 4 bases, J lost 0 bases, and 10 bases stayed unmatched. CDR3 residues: CASSKQSGTGNQETQYF. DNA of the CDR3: TGCGCCAGCAGCAAACAATCCGGGACAGGGAACCAAGAGACCCAGTACTTC. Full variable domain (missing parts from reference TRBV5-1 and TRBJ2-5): KAGVTQTPRYLIKTRGQQVTLSCSPISGHRSVSWYQQTPGQGLQFLFEYFSETQRNKGNFPGRFSGRQFSNSRSEMNVSTLELGDSALYLCASSKQSGTGNQETQYFGPGTRLLVL.

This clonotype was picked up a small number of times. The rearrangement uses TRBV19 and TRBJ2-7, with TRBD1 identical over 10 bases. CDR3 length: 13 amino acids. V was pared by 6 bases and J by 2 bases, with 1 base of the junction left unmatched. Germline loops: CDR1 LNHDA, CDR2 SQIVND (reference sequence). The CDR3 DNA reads TGTGCCAGTAGGGGACAGGGGCCCTACGAGCAGTACTTC. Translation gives CASRGQGPYEQYF.

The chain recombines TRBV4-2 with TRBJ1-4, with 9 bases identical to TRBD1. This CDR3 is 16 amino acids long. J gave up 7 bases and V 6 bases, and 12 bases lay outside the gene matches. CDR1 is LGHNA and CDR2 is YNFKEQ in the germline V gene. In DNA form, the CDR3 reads TGTGCCAGCAGGCCCTGGGATGGACAGGGGTCTGAAAAACTGTTTTTT. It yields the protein CASRPWDGQGSEKLFF.

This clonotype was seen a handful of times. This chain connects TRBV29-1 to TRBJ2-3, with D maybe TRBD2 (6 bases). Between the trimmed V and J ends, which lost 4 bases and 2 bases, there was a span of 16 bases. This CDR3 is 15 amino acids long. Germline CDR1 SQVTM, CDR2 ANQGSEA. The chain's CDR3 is CSVAGVLNYTDTQYF. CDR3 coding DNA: TGCAGCGTTGCGGGGGTCCTTAATTACACAGATACGCAGTATTTT.

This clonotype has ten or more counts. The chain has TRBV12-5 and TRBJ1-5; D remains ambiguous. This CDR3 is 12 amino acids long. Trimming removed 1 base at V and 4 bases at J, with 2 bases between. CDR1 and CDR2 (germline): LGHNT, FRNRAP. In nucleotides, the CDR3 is TGTGCTAGTGGTTTGGGGAATCAGCCCCAGCATTTT. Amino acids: CASGLGNQPQHF.

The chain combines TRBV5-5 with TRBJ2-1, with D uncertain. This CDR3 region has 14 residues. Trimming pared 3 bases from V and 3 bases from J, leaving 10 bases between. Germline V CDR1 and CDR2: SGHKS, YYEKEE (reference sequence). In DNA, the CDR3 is TGTGCCAGCAGCTCGGATGGCATCTACAATGAGCAGTTCTTC. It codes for CASSSDGIYNEQFF.

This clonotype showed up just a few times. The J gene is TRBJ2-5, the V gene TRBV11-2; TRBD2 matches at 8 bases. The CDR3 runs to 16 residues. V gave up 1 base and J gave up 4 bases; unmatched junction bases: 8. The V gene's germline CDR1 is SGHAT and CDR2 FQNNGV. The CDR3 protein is CASSLVSGGGGETQYF. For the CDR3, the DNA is TGTGCCAGCAGCTTAGTTTCGGGAGGGGGAGGAGAGACCCAGTACTTC.

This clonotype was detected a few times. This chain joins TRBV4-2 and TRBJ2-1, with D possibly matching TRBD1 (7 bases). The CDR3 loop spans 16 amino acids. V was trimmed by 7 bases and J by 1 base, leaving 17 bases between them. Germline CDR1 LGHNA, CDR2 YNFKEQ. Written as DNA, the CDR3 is TGTGCCAGCACCCCACGCAGGGGGGAGTCCTACAATGAGCAGTTCTTC. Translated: CASTPRRGESYNEQFF.

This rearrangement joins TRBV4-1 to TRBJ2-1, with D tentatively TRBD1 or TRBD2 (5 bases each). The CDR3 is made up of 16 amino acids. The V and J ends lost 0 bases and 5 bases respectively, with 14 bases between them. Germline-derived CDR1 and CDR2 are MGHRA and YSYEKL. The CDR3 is CASSQEGTPGHNEQFF. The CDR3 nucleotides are TGCGCCAGCAGCCAAGAAGGGACCCCAGGGCACAATGAGCAGTTCTTC.

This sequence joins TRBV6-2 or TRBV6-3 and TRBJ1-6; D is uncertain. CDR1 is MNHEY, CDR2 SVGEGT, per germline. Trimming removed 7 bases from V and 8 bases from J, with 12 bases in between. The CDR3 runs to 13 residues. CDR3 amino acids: CASTASGDSPLHF. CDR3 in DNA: TGTGCCAGCACGGCGTCAGGAGATTCACCCCTCCACTTT.

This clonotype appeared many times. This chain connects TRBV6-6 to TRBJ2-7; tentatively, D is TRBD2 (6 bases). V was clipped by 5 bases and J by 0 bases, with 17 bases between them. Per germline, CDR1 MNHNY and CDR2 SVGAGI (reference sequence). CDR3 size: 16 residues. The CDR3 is CASSKLGLPSSYEQYF. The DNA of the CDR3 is TGTGCCAGCAGTAAACTGGGACTTCCCAGCTCCTACGAGCAGTACTTC.

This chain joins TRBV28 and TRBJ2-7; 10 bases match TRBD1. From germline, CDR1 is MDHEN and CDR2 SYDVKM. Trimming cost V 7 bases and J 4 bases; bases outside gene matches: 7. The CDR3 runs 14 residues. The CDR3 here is CASTGTGVFYEQYF. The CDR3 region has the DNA TGTGCCAGCACCGGGACAGGGGTTTTTTACGAGCAGTACTTC.

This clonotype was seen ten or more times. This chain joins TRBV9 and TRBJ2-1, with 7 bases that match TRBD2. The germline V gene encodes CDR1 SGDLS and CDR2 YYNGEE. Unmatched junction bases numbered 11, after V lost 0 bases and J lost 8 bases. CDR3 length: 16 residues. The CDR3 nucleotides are TGTGCCAGCAGCGTAGTAGCGGGCCCTTCTTTGGATGAGCAGTTCTTC. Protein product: CASSVVAGPSLDEQFF.

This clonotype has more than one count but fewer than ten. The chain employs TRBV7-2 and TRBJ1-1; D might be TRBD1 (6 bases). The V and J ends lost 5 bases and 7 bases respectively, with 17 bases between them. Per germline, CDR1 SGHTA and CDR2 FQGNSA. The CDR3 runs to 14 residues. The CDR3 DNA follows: TGTGCCAGCAGCCGAGGGGGTAGTCAGGGTGAAGCTTTCTTT. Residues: CASSRGGSQGEAFF.

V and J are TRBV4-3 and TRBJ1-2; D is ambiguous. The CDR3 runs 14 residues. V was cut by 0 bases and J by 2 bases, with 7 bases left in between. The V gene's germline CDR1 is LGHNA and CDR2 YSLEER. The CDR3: CASSQDQGNYGYTF. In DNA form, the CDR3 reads TGCGCCAGCAGCCAAGATCAAGGGAACTATGGCTACACCTTC.

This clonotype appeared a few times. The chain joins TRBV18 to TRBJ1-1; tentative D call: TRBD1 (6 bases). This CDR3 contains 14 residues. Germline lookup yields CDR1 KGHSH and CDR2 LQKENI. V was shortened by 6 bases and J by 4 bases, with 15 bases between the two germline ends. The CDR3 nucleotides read TGTGCCAGCTCTGTCAGGGGCCAGGGCACTGAAGCTTTCTTT. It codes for CASSVRGQGTEAFF.

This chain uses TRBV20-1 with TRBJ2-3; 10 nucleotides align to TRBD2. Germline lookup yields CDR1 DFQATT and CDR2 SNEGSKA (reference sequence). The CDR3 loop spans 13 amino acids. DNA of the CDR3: TGCAGCGCAAAGCGGGGGGGGACAGATACGCAGTATTTT. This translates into CSAKRGGTDTQYF.

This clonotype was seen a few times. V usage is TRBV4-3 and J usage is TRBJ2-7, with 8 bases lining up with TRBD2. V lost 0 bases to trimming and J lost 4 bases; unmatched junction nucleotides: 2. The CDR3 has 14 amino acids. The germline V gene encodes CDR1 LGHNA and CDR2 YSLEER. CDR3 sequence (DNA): TGCGCCAGCAGCCAAGATTCGGGGGGGTACGAGCAGTACTTC. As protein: CASSQDSGGYEQYF.

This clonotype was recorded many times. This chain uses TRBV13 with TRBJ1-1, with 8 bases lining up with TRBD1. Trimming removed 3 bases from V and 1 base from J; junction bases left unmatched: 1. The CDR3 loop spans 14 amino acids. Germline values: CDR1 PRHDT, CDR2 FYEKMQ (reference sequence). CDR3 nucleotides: TGTGCCAGCAGCTTTGGACAGGGGAACACTGAAGCTTTCTTT. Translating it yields CASSFGQGNTEAFF.

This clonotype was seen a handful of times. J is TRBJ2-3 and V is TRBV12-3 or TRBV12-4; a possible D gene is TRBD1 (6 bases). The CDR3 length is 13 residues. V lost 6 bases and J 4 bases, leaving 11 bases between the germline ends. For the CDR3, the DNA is TGTGCCAGCAGATCTACAGGGTCAGATACGCAGTATTTT. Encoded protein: CASRSTGSDTQYF.